This T cell receptor beta chain is from a study of T cell changes during pregnancy in multiple sclerosis. The assay was immunoSEQ multiplex PCR, and TCRdb's table has in-frame clones only and misses some. The data show approximately 41,000 clones, with roughly 93% seen just once and 1.4% held by the top ten. The V end lost 5 bases, the J end lost 6 bases, and 10 bases lay between the germline ends. Germline CDR1 and CDR2: LGHNT and FRNRAP. The CDR3 is made up of 12 amino acids. The chain combines TRBV12-5 with TRBJ1-1; D gene unclear. The sequenced sample consisted of PBMCs (not recorded whether the cells were cultured). The TCR was taken from a female donor with multiple sclerosis, enrolled in a pregnancy study. CDR3 residues: CASGPEWPEAFF. CDR3 DNA: TGTGCTAGTGGTCCTGAGTGGCCTGAAGCTTTCTTT.